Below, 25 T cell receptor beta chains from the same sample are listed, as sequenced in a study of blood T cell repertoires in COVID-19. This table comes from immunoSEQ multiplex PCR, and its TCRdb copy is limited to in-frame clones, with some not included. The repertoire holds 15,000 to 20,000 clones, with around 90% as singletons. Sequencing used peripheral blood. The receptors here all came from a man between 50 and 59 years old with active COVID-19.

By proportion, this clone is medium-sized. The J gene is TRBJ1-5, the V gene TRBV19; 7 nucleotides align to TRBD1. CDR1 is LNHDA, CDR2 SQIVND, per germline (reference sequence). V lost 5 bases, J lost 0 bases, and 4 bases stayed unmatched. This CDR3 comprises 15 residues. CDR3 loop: CASSQGQHSNQPQHF. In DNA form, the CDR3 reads TGTGCCAGTAGTCAGGGACAGCATAGCAATCAGCCCCAGCATTTT.

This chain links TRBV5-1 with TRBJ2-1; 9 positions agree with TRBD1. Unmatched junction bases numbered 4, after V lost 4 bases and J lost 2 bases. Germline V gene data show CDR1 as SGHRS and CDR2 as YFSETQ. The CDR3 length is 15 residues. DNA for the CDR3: TGCGCCAGCAGCCCCGGGACAGGGACCTACAATGAGCAGTTCTTC. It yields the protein CASSPGTGTYNEQFF.

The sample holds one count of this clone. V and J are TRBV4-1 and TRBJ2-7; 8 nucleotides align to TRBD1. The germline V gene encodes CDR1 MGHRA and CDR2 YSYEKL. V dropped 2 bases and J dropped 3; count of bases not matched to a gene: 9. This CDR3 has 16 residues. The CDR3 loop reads CASSQPGQGSFYEQYF. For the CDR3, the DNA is TGCGCCAGCAGCCAACCTGGACAGGGTTCTTTCTACGAGCAGTACTTC.

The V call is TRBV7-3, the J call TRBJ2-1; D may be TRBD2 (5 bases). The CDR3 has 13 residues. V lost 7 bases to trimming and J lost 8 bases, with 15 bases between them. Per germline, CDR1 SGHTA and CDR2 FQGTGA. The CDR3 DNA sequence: TGTGCCAGCACCTCGGACTTCTCGCATGAGCAGTTCTTC. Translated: CASTSDFSHEQFF.

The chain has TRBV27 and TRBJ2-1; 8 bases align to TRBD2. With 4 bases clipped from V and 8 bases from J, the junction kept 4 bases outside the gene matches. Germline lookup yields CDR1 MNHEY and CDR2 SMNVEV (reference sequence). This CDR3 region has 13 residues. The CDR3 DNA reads TGTGCCAGCAGTTCGACTAGCGAGGATGAGCAGTTCTTC. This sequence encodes CASSSTSEDEQFF.

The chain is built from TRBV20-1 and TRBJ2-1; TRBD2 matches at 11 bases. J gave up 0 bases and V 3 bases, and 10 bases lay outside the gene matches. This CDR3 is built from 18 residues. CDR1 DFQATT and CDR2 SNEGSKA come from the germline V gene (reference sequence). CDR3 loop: CSASRGRTSGYSYNEQFF. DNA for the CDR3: TGCAGTGCTAGTAGGGGGCGGACTAGCGGGTACTCCTACAATGAGCAGTTCTTC.

The CDR3 sequence: CASSQGTWMAGAATLTYEQYF. As DNA, the CDR3 is TGCGCCAGCAGCCAAGGGACCTGGATGGCGGGAGCCGCGACACTTACCTACGAGCAGTACTTC. The rearrangement links TRBV4-3 to TRBJ2-7, with TRBD2 identical over 7 bases. V lost 1 base and J lost 2; bases outside the gene matches: 23. CDR1 is LGHNA and CDR2 is YSLEER in the germline V gene. The CDR3 extends over 21 amino acids.

The CDR3 sequence: CATSGQGVETQYF. CDR3 DNA: TGTGCCACCAGTGGGCAGGGGGTGGAGACCCAGTACTTC. The gene calls are TRBV24-1 and TRBJ2-5; TRBD1 matches at 7 bases. The CDR3 totals 13 residues. Germline V gives CDR1 KGHDR, CDR2 SFDVKD. The V segment lost 5 bases and the J segment 5 bases; nucleotides outside the gene matches: 4.

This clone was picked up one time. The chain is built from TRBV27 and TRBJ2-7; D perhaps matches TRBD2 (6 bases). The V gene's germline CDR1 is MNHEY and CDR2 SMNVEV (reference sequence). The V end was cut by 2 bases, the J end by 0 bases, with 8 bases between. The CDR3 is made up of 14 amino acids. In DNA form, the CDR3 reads TGTGCCAGCAGTTTAGGGCGGGGCTCCTACGAGCAGTACTTC. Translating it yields CASSLGRGSYEQYF.

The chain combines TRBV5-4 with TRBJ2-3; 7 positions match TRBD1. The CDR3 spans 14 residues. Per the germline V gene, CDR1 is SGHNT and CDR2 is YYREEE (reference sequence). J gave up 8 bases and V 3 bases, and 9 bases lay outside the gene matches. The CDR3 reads CASSYRQGEGTQYF. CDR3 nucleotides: TGTGCCAGCAGCTACCGACAGGGTGAAGGTACGCAGTATTTT.

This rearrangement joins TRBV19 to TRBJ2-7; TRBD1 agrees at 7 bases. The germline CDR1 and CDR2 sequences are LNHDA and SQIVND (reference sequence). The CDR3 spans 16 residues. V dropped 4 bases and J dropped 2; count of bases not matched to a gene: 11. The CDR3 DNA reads TGTGCCAGTAGTACTCTAACACAGGGGCCCACCTACGAGCAGTACTTC. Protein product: CASSTLTQGPTYEQYF.

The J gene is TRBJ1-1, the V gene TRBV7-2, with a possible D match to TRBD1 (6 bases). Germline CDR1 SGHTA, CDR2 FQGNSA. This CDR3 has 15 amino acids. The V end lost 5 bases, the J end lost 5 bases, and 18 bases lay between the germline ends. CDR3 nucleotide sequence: TGTGCCAGCAGCGTAAACAGGGCTTACGCGACTGAAGCTTTCTTT. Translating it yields CASSVNRAYATEAFF.

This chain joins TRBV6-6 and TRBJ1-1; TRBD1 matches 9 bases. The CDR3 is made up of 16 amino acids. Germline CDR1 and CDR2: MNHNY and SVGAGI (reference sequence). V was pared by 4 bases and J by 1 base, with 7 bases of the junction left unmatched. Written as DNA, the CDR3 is TGTGCCAGCAGTTCTGGTTGGGGACAGGGGAACACTGAAGCTTTCTTT. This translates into CASSSGWGQGNTEAFF.

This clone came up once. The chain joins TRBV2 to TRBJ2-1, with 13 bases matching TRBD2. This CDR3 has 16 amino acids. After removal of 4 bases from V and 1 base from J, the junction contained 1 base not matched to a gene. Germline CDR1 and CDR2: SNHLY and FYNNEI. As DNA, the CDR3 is TGTGCCAGCAGTGCGACTAGCGGGAGGTCCTACAATGAGCAGTTCTTC. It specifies CASSATSGRSYNEQFF.

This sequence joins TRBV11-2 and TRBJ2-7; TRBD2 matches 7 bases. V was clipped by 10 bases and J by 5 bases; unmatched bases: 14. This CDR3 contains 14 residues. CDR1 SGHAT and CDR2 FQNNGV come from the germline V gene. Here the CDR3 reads CATRGDGGSHEQYF. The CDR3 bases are TGTGCCACCCGGGGGGACGGGGGATCCCACGAGCAGTACTTC. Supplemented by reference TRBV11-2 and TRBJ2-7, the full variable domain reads EAGVAQSPRYKIIEKRQSVAFWCNPISGHATLYWYQQILGQGPKLLIQFQNNGVVDDSQLPKDRFSAERLKGVDSTLKIQPAKLEDSAVYLCATRGDGGSHEQYFGPGTRLTVT.

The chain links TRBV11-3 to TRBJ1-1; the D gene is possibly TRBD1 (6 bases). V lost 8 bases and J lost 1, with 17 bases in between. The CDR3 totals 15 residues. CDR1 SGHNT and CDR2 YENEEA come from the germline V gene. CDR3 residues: CASHAGGAWNTEAFF. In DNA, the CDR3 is TGTGCCAGCCACGCGGGGGGGGCCTGGAACACTGAAGCTTTCTTT.

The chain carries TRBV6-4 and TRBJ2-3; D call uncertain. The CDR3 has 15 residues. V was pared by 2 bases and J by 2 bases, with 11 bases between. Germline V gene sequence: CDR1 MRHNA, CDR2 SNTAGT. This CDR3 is CASSDGQTNTDTQYF. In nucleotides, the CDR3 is TGTGCCAGCAGTGACGGGCAGACGAACACAGATACGCAGTATTTT.

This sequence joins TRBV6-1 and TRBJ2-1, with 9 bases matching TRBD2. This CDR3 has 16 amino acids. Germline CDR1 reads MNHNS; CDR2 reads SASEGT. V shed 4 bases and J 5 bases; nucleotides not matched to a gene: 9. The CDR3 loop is CASSGGREGRNNEQFF. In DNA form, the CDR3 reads TGTGCCAGCAGTGGAGGGCGGGAGGGCCGGAACAATGAGCAGTTCTTC.

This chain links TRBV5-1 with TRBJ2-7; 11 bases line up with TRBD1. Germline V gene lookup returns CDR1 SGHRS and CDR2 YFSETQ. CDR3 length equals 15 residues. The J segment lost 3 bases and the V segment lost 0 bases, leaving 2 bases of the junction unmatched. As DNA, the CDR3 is TGCGCCAGCAGCTTGGGAGGGACAGGGGGCTACGAGCAGTACTTC. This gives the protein CASSLGGTGGYEQYF.

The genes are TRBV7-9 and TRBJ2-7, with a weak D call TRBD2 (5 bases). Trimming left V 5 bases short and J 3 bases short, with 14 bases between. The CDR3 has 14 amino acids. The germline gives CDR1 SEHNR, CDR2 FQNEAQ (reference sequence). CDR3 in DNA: TGTGCCAGCAGCGAGGGTCTAAACTACTACGAGCAGTACTTC. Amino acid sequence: CASSEGLNYYEQYF.

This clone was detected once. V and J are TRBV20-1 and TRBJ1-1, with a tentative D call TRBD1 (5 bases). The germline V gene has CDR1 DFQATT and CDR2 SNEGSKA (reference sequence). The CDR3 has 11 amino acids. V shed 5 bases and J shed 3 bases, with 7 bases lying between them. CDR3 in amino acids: CSARRDTEAFF. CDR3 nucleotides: TGCAGTGCTCGCAGGGACACTGAAGCTTTCTTT.

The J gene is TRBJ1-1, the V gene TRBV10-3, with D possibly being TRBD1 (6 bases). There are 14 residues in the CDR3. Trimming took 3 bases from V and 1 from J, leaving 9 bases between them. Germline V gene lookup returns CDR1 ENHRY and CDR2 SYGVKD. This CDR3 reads CAISEPGQNTEAFF. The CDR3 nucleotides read TGTGCCATCAGTGAACCGGGACAGAACACTGAAGCTTTCTTT.

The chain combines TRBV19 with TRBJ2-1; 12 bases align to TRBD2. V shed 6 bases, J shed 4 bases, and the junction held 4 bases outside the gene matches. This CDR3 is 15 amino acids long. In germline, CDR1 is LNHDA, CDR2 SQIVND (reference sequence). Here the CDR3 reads CASSRGTSGYNEQFF. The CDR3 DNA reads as TGTGCCAGTAGCCGCGGGACTAGCGGGTACAATGAGCAGTTCTTC.

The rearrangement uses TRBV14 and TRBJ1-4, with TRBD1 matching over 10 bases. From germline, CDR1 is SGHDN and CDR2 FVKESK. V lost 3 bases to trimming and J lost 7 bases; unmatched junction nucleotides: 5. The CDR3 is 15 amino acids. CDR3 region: CASSQTGGFSEKLFF. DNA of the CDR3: TGTGCCAGCAGCCAGACAGGGGGCTTTAGTGAAAAACTGTTTTTT.

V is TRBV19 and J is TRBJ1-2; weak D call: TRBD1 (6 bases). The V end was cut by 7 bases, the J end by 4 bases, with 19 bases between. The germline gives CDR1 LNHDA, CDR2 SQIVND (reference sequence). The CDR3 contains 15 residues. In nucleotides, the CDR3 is TGTGCCAGTACCGAGGGGCCCGGGGGGCCCTATGGCTACACCTTC. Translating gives CASTEGPGGPYGYTF.